Listed here are 27 T cell receptor beta chains from one sample, sequenced in a study of T cells in Graves' hyperthyroidism and ophthalmopathy. TCR beta CDR3 sequences were amplified from RNA transcripts. First-round RT-PCR targeting the TCR CDR3 was performed with the HTBI primer set. TCRdb passed the multiplex PCR reads through MiXCR, listing each CDR3 protein once. The table records about 610,000 distinct CDR3 sequences, roughly 14% of them present only once. Sequencing input: blood. The source is a woman aged 35 to 49 with Graves' ophthalmopathy.

This clonotype has ten or more counts. CDR3 in DNA: TGTGCCAGCAGCTTAGACGCCGCAGGGCATGGCTACACCTTC. Encoded protein: CASSLDAAGHGYTF. V is TRBV13 and J is TRBJ1-2, with TRBD1 as a possible D gene (5 bases). CDR1 and CDR2 (germline): PRHDT, FYEKMQ (reference sequence). This CDR3 has 14 residues. V dropped 1 base and J dropped 6 bases, with 12 bases sitting between them.

This clonotype came up many times. The CDR3 nucleotides read TGTGCCAGCAGTTTAACGGAAACCTACGAGCAGTACTTC. Translation gives CASSLTETYEQYF. The chain links TRBV12-3 or TRBV12-4 to TRBJ2-7; no clear D. V was shortened by 2 bases and J by 2 bases, with 7 bases between the two germline ends. The CDR3 spans 13 residues.

This clonotype has just a few counts. The chain carries TRBV20-1 and TRBJ2-7, with D possibly being TRBD1 or TRBD2 (5 bases each). The V gene's germline CDR1 is DFQATT and CDR2 SNEGSKA (reference sequence). The germline V and J ends were trimmed by 6 bases and 6 bases, with 12 bases remaining between them. The CDR3 has 11 residues. The CDR3 protein is CSARGVAEQYF. The CDR3 DNA follows: TGCAGTGCCCGAGGGGTAGCCGAGCAGTACTTC.

This clonotype was seen repeatedly, ten times or more. J is TRBJ2-2 and V is TRBV19; 14 bases match TRBD2. Unmatched junction bases numbered 7, after V lost 4 bases and J lost 3 bases. CDR3 length equals 18 residues. Germline lookup yields CDR1 LNHDA and CDR2 SQIVND (reference sequence). CDR3 in DNA: TGTGCCAGTAGTACCGGGACTAGCGGGAGAAGGGACACCGGGGAGCTGTTTTTT. Its protein product is CASSTGTSGRRDTGELFF.

This chain links TRBV6-2 or TRBV6-3 with TRBJ1-1; D unclear. This CDR3 is built from 13 residues. Germline lookup yields CDR1 MNHEY and CDR2 SVGEGT. Deletions cut 6 bases from V and 3 bases from J, with 11 bases between. The CDR3, as DNA: TGTGCCAGCAGCATCGCCCCTCACACTGAAGCTTTCTTT. The encoded protein is CASSIAPHTEAFF.

This sequence joins TRBV29-1 and TRBJ2-5; no clear D. Germline V gene data show CDR1 as SQVTM and CDR2 as ANQGSEA. V lost 7 bases and J 2 bases, leaving 8 bases between the germline ends. The CDR3 is 11 residues long. The CDR3 is CSGRDQETQYF. CDR3 DNA sequence: TGCAGCGGCAGAGATCAAGAGACCCAGTACTTC.

At least ten counts were recorded for this clonotype. The gene calls are TRBV12-3 or TRBV12-4 and TRBJ1-2; TRBD1 agrees at 9 bases. V was pared by 5 bases and J by 8 bases, with 6 bases of the junction left unmatched. The CDR3 is 13 residues long. CDR3 loop: CASSLQGAVGYTF. Written as DNA, the CDR3 is TGTGCCAGCAGTCTACAGGGGGCGGTAGGCTACACCTTC.

This clonotype showed up many times. The rearrangement links TRBV6-1 to TRBJ2-2, with 7 bases matching TRBD1. The germline V gene encodes CDR1 MNHNS and CDR2 SASEGT. Unmatched junction bases numbered 9, after V lost 8 bases and J lost 6 bases. The CDR3 has 14 residues. The CDR3 DNA is TGTGCCAGCGAACTTGACAGGGACCCCGGGGAGCTGTTTTTT. Translated: CASELDRDPGELFF.

Turning to this clonotype: This may come from a read error, since a much larger clone is one base off. The chain recombines TRBV5-1 with TRBJ2-3; D unresolved. The CDR3 has 12 residues. V lost 0 bases to trimming and J lost 4 bases, with 3 bases between them. CDR1 and CDR2 (germline): SGHRS, YFSETQ. CDR3 coding DNA: TGCGCCAGCAGCTTGGCCGCAGATACGCAGTATTTT. Its protein is CASSLAADTQYF.

Notes on this clonotype: The junction and the germline gene differ at one end; a read error may be behind it. The chain uses TRBV25-1 and TRBJ2-7; D is undetermined. Looked up from germline, CDR1 is MGHDK and CDR2 is SYGVNS. This CDR3 spans 12 amino acids. In nucleotides, the CDR3 is TGTGCCAGCAGTGAAACCTCCGACGAGCAGTACTTC. Its translation is CASSETSDEQYF.

This clonotype was detected many times. This chain uses TRBV5-6 with TRBJ2-5; D is perhaps TRBD1 or TRBD2 (5 bases each). Looked up from germline, CDR1 is SGHDT and CDR2 is YYEEEE. This CDR3 is built from 14 residues. V lost 4 bases to trimming and J lost 1 base, with 11 bases between them. The CDR3 sequence: CASSPGPRQETQYF. The CDR3 DNA follows: TGTGCCAGCAGCCCGGGGCCTCGCCAAGAGACCCAGTACTTC.

This clonotype appeared a few times. The J gene is TRBJ2-7, the V gene TRBV12-3 or TRBV12-4; D is unclear. This CDR3 comprises 13 residues. The V end lost 1 base, the J end lost 6 bases, and 10 bases lay between the germline ends. The CDR3: CASSLVWPGEQYF. In DNA form, the CDR3 reads TGTGCCAGCAGTTTAGTTTGGCCGGGCGAGCAGTACTTC.

This clonotype was recorded a few times. The rearrangement links TRBV10-3 to TRBJ2-7; D may be TRBD2 (7 bases). The CDR3 length is 14 residues. CDR1 and CDR2 (germline): ENHRY, SYGVKD. Trimming stripped 8 bases from V and 2 bases from J, with 16 bases between. The CDR3 here is CAISRGGTAYEQYF. CDR3 coding DNA: TGTGCCATCTCTAGGGGGGGGACGGCCTACGAGCAGTACTTC.

This clonotype was found many times. V and J are TRBV5-5 and TRBJ2-5; D possibly corresponds to TRBD2 (6 bases). V lost 3 bases, J lost 1 base, and 10 bases lay in between. Germline V lookup: CDR1 SGHKS, CDR2 YYEKEE (reference sequence). The CDR3 loop spans 14 amino acids. The CDR3 DNA reads as TGTGCCAGCAGCTGGTGGGACTCCCAAGAGACCCAGTACTTC. It codes for CASSWWDSQETQYF.

This chain joins TRBV5-1 and TRBJ1-1; D unclear. This CDR3 has 18 amino acids. The V gene lost 3 bases and the J gene lost 1 base, with 22 bases spanning the gap. Germline CDR1 reads SGHRS; CDR2 reads YFSETQ. The CDR3 is CASSSPRGKGGTNTEAFF. CDR3 DNA: TGCGCCAGCAGCTCTCCTCGGGGAAAGGGAGGTACGAACACTGAAGCTTTCTTT.

This CDR3 reads CASSPSGRLHNEQFF. CDR3 nucleotides: TGTGCCAGCAGCCCCAGCGGGAGGCTTCACAATGAGCAGTTCTTC. The chain carries TRBV3-1 and TRBJ2-1; 9 bases are shared with TRBD2. The CDR3 length is 15 residues. The germline CDR1 and CDR2 sequences are LGHDT and YNNKEL (reference sequence). After removal of 4 bases from V and 5 bases from J, the junction contained 6 bases not matched to a gene.

This clonotype appeared many times. The V call is TRBV6-2 or TRBV6-3, the J call TRBJ2-6; 11 nucleotides match TRBD2. The CDR3 has 16 amino acids. CDR1 is MNHEY and CDR2 is SVGEGT in the germline V gene. V gave up 9 bases and J gave up 0 bases; unmatched junction bases: 4. The CDR3 loop reads CARLAGVLSGANVLTF. Here the CDR3 DNA reads TGTGCCAGACTAGCGGGAGTCCTCTCTGGGGCCAACGTCCTGACTTTC.

This clonotype occurred a few times. The CDR3 here is CASSPAGTPLEANVLTF. CDR3 DNA: TGTGCCAGCAGCCCCGCCGGGACCCCGCTCGAGGCCAACGTCCTGACTTTC. The rearrangement uses TRBV11-2 and TRBJ2-6; possibly TRBD1 or TRBD2 for D (5 bases each). Trimming took off 5 bases at V and 6 bases at J, with 20 bases between the two ends. Germline CDR1 is SGHAT and CDR2 is FQNNGV. The CDR3 is made up of 17 amino acids.

The chain has TRBV20-1 and TRBJ2-2, with D perhaps being TRBD1 or TRBD2 (5 bases each). Trimming took off 5 bases at V and 4 bases at J, with 17 bases between the two ends. Germline V gene data show CDR1 as DFQATT and CDR2 as SNEGSKA (reference sequence). This CDR3 region has 15 residues. This chain's CDR3 is CSAPGRQKGTGELFF. Written as DNA, the CDR3 is TGCAGTGCTCCGGGACGCCAGAAGGGCACCGGGGAGCTGTTTTTT.

This clonotype showed up many times. V usage is TRBV20-1 and J usage is TRBJ1-5; a weak D match, TRBD1 (6 bases). This CDR3 region has 15 residues. The V end was cut by 6 bases, the J end by 1 base, with 16 bases between. Germline CDR1 reads DFQATT; CDR2 reads SNEGSKA (reference sequence). CDR3 DNA: TGCAGTGCGGGCCGGGACACCTACAGCAATCAGCCCCAGCATTTT. Translated, it gives CSAGRDTYSNQPQHF.

The table lists this clonotype with many counts. The V gene is TRBV6-5, the J gene TRBJ2-5; D not certain. This CDR3 region has 17 residues. Germline V gene sequence: CDR1 MNHEY, CDR2 SVGAGI. The V end was cut by 1 base, the J end by 3 bases, with 18 bases between. The CDR3 bases are TGTGCCAGCAGTTACTGGGGTAGCTCGAAAGGTGAAGAGACCCAGTACTTC. Protein: CASSYWGSSKGEETQYF.

This clonotype was found many times. This sequence joins TRBV5-1 and TRBJ1-1; 7 positions agree with TRBD1. Trimming cost V 2 bases and J 2 bases; bases outside gene matches: 6. The germline V gene encodes CDR1 SGHRS and CDR2 YFSETQ. The length of the CDR3 is 15 residues. Here the CDR3 reads CASSLLDRANTEAFF. The CDR3 bases are TGCGCCAGCAGCTTACTCGACAGGGCCAACACTGAAGCTTTCTTT.

Ten or more counts support this clonotype. The V gene is TRBV6-2 or TRBV6-3, the J gene TRBJ2-5; 8 bases agree with TRBD2. The V segment lost 6 bases and the J segment 5 bases; nucleotides outside the gene matches: 11. Germline CDR1 reads MNHEY; CDR2 reads SVGEGT. CDR3 length: 15 amino acids. This CDR3 is CASRGGTRSVETQYF. The CDR3 bases are TGTGCCAGCAGAGGGGGGACTAGGTCCGTGGAGACCCAGTACTTC.

V and J are TRBV2 and TRBJ2-4; TRBD2 matches 9 bases. Germline CDR1 SNHLY, CDR2 FYNNEI. The CDR3 is made up of 18 amino acids. V dropped 2 bases and J dropped 0; count of bases not matched to a gene: 8. In nucleotides, the CDR3 is TGTGCCAGCAGTGAATTTAGCGGGAGCGACCTAGCCAAAAACATTCAGTACTTC. Protein product: CASSEFSGSDLAKNIQYF.

This clonotype was seen ten or more times. The CDR3 region has the DNA TGTGCCAGCAGTGTCGGAGGGTGGGGGAACACTGAAGCTTTCTTT. Protein product: CASSVGGWGNTEAFF. The V and J genes are TRBV6-1 and TRBJ1-1; no reliable D call. V lost 4 bases to trimming and J lost 1 base, with 13 bases between them. The germline gives CDR1 MNHNS, CDR2 SASEGT. This CDR3 contains 15 residues.

This clonotype has at least ten counts. V usage is TRBV28 and J usage is TRBJ2-5; 8 bases are a match to TRBD2. The germline V gene encodes CDR1 MDHEN and CDR2 SYDVKM. V gave up 2 bases and J gave up 5 bases; unmatched junction bases: 10. CDR3 length: 16 amino acids. CDR3 protein: CASSLRAGGSKETQYF. Written as DNA, the CDR3 is TGTGCCAGCAGTTTAAGGGCGGGAGGCTCAAAGGAGACCCAGTACTTC. Variable domain in full (rest from reference TRBV28 and TRBJ2-5): DVKVTQSSRYLVKRTGEKVFLECVQDMDHENMFWYRQDPGLGLRLIYFSYDVKMKEKGDIPEGYSVSREKKERFSLILESASTNQTSMYLCASSLRAGGSKETQYFGPGTRLLVL.

This clonotype turned up a few times. CDR3 residues: CSVRGGSQETQYF. For the CDR3, the DNA is TGCAGCGTCCGGGGTGGCAGCCAAGAGACCCAGTACTTC. The V gene is TRBV29-1, the J gene TRBJ2-5, with a tentative D call TRBD2 (5 bases). Germline CDR1 and CDR2: SQVTM and ANQGSEA. The V and J ends lost 6 bases and 1 base respectively, with 12 bases between them. There are 13 residues in the CDR3.